This entry is about one T cell receptor beta chain. What it recognizes is unknown. The sample comes from a study of monozygotic twins with inflammatory bowel disease. Study conclusions and caveats: The study found lower TCRbeta diversity (inverse Simpson) in IBD patients than in healthy co-twins. Patient repertoires may carry noise from differing immunosuppressive treatments.

TCRdb reprocessed the 5' RACE reads, with one entry per CDR3 protein and no DNA. With around 370,000 distinct CDR3 sequences in the sample, the ten largest clones hold 2.6%. This sequence originates from a human donor with ulcerative colitis or Crohn's disease, or a healthy co-twin of an affected twin (not recorded which). Sequenced: blood.

CDR3 sequence: CASSLYSGGAKNIQYF. The chain joins TRBV28 to TRBJ2-4; the TCRdb call, TRBD2, lacks DNA for checking. This CDR3 contains 16 residues. CDR1 is MDHEN, CDR2 SYDVKM, per germline.